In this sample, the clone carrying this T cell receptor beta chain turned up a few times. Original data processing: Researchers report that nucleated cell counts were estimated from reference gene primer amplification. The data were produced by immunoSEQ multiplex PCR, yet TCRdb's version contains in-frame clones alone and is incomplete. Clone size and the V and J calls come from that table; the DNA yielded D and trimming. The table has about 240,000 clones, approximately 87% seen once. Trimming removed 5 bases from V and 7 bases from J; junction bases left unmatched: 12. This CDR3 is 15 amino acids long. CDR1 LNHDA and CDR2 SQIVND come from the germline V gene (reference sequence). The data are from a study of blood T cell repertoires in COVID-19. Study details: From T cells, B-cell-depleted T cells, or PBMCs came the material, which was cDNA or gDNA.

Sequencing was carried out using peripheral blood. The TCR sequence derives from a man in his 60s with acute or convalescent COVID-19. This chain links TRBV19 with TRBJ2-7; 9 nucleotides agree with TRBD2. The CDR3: CASSGLAGDLGEQYF. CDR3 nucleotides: TGTGCCAGTAGTGGCTTAGCGGGAGACCTCGGGGAGCAGTACTTC.